This entry lists 17 T cell receptor beta chains sequenced from one sample in a study of vaccination and CD4 T cells after COVID-19. The Oncomine TCR Beta short-read assay sequenced DNA from cultured CD4+ T cells. After culture, CD4+ T cells served as the source for genomic DNA extraction. TCRdb called the PCR reads again in MiXCR, with one record for every CDR3 protein. The sample gives roughly 11,000 distinct CDR3 sequences, about two fifths of which show up once; 20% to 25% is in the top ten. No antigen has been assigned to these receptors. Specified treatment: roughly 10-day PBMC culture with coronavirus spike peptide pools or control peptides (ViraFEST assay). Gathered ahead of the COVID-19 pandemic (2011-2018) were the CD4+ T cells of the unexposed donor. The source material was CD4+ T cells from blood, cultured in vitro. The origin of the receptors is a human donor in good health.

This clonotype was seen only a few times. The chain recombines TRBV20-1 with TRBJ2-5, with 10 positions matching TRBD2. From germline, CDR1 is DFQATT and CDR2 SNEGSKA (reference sequence). V trimming: 1 base; J trimming: 5 bases; junction bases outside the gene matches: 7. The CDR3 sequence is 15 residues long. The CDR3 protein is CSARVPSGSGETQYF. The CDR3 DNA follows: TGCAGTGCTAGAGTTCCTAGCGGGAGTGGGGAGACCCAGTACTTC.

This clonotype was counted only a few times. This CDR3 is CSARDYSGTAGYNEQFF. Written as DNA, the CDR3 is TGCAGTGCTAGAGACTATAGCGGGACGGCGGGTTACAATGAGCAGTTCTTC. The rearrangement joins TRBV20-1 to TRBJ2-1, with TRBD2 identical over 8 bases. Germline values: CDR1 DFQATT, CDR2 SNEGSKA (reference sequence). V gave up 0 bases and J gave up 4 bases; unmatched junction bases: 11. The CDR3 has 17 amino acids.

Written as DNA, the CDR3 is TGTGCCAGCAGTTTATGGCGGCAGGGGGCAGTGAGCTCCTACAATGAGCAGTTCTTC. Translating gives CASSLWRQGAVSSYNEQFF. The V gene is TRBV28, the J gene TRBJ2-1; 8 bases map to TRBD1. V lost 0 bases and J lost 0; bases outside the gene matches: 10. This CDR3 spans 19 amino acids. CDR1 and CDR2 (germline): MDHEN, SYDVKM.

The chain carries TRBV19 and TRBJ2-5, with 12 bases that match TRBD2. The CDR3 loop spans 18 amino acids. Trimming removed 3 bases from V and 4 bases from J; junction bases left unmatched: 12. The germline gives CDR1 LNHDA, CDR2 SQIVND (reference sequence). The CDR3 DNA reads TGTGCCAGTAGTATGACAACTCGGACTAGCGGGGTTCGAGAGACCCAGTACTTC. It codes for CASSMTTRTSGVRETQYF.

This clonotype appeared a few times. CDR3 loop: CASSLAQTAYEQYF. The CDR3 DNA sequence: TGTGCCAGCAGCTTAGCGCAAACAGCCTACGAGCAGTACTTC. This chain joins TRBV7-9 and TRBJ2-7; D is uncertain. CDR3 length: 14 residues. Germline lookup yields CDR1 SEHNR and CDR2 FQNEAQ (reference sequence). Trimming took 0 bases from V and 2 from J, leaving 8 bases between them.

CDR3 DNA sequence: TGTGCCAGCAGCTTAAATGGGGGGCATGAGCAGTTCTTC. This codes for CASSLNGGHEQFF. V and J are TRBV7-3 and TRBJ2-1, with D possibly being TRBD1 or TRBD2 (6 bases each). The CDR3 has 13 amino acids. Germline V gene sequence: CDR1 SGHTA, CDR2 FQGTGA. V was shortened by 1 base and J by 8 bases, with 9 bases between the two germline ends.

The chain employs TRBV6-1 and TRBJ2-1; possible D gene TRBD2, 5 bases. Germline assignment: CDR1 MNHNS and CDR2 SASEGT. The CDR3 sequence is 13 residues long. V lost 6 bases and J lost 6, with 12 bases in between. The CDR3 reads CASSLARGNEQFF. The CDR3 bases are TGTGCCAGCAGCCTGGCCCGGGGCAATGAGCAGTTCTTC.

Only a few counts were recorded for this clonotype. In nucleotides, the CDR3 is TGTGCCAGCAGCTCGGGCCGGGCGACCCAGTACTTC. This gives the protein CASSSGRATQYF. The chain is built from TRBV11-3 and TRBJ2-5; the D is unclear. CDR3 length: 12 residues. Trimming cost V 4 bases and J 7 bases, with 10 bases left between them. CDR1 is SGHNT, CDR2 YENEEA, per germline.

The chain joins TRBV9 to TRBJ2-4, with TRBD2 matching over 7 bases. V was pared by 1 base and J by 4 bases, with 5 bases of the junction left unmatched. CDR3 length: 15 residues. Germline assignment: CDR1 SGDLS and CDR2 YYNGEE. This chain's CDR3 is CASSVQGLTKNIQYF. In nucleotides, the CDR3 is TGTGCCAGCAGCGTACAGGGACTAACGAAAAACATTCAGTACTTC.

The chain is built from TRBV27 and TRBJ2-1, with 7 bases matching TRBD2. After removal of 6 bases from V and 3 bases from J, the junction contained 8 bases not matched to a gene. The germline CDR1 and CDR2 sequences are MNHEY and SMNVEV (reference sequence). This CDR3 spans 15 amino acids. This CDR3 reads CASRPQRGVYNEQFF. The CDR3 DNA is TGTGCCAGCAGACCTCAGCGGGGCGTCTACAATGAGCAGTTCTTC.

There are a few counts of this clonotype. This sequence joins TRBV28 and TRBJ2-7; a weak D match, TRBD2 (5 bases). The CDR3 totals 13 residues. Trimming took off 2 bases at V and 3 bases at J, with 8 bases between the two ends. Germline values: CDR1 MDHEN, CDR2 SYDVKM. The CDR3 DNA sequence: TGTGCCAGCAGTTTACGGACTTTCTACGAGCAGTACTTC. This codes for CASSLRTFYEQYF.

V usage is TRBV4-2 and J usage is TRBJ1-6, with 7 bases matching TRBD1. Per the germline V gene, CDR1 is LGHNA and CDR2 is YNFKEQ. After removal of 0 bases from V and 9 bases from J, the junction contained 2 bases not matched to a gene. The CDR3 is 14 residues long. CDR3: CASSQENRGSPLHF. The CDR3 DNA reads as TGTGCCAGCAGCCAAGAGAACAGGGGTTCACCCCTCCACTTT.

This clonotype was recorded once. The chain carries TRBV28 and TRBJ1-2; 7 positions match TRBD1. V was clipped by 1 base and J by 8 bases; unmatched bases: 7. Germline V CDR1 and CDR2: MDHEN, SYDVKM. The CDR3 extends over 14 amino acids. This CDR3 is CASSLLRGHGGYTF. As DNA, the CDR3 is TGTGCCAGCAGTTTATTGAGGGGGCACGGGGGCTACACCTTC.

The chain has TRBV18 and TRBJ2-5; weak D call: TRBD1 (6 bases). The CDR3 consists of 13 residues. The V end lost 5 bases, the J end lost 4 bases, and 11 bases lay between the germline ends. Germline CDR1 and CDR2: KGHSH and LQKENI. Here the CDR3 DNA reads TGTGCCAGCTCAGGGGGCAATGGAGAGACCCAGTACTTC. Its translation: CASSGGNGETQYF.

The chain carries TRBV28 and TRBJ1-1; D call uncertain. Germline V CDR1 and CDR2: MDHEN, SYDVKM. CDR3 length equals 13 residues. Trimming took 7 bases from V and 5 from J, leaving 14 bases between them. This chain's CDR3 is CASITGMRTEAFF. The CDR3 bases are TGTGCCAGCATTACCGGTATGCGGACTGAAGCTTTCTTT. The variable domain in full, completed from reference TRBV28 and TRBJ1-1, reads DVKVTQSSRYLVKRTGEKVFLECVQDMDHENMFWYRQDPGLGLRLIYFSYDVKMKEKGDIPEGYSVSREKKERFSLILESASTNQTSMYLCASITGMRTEAFFGQGTRLTVV.

This clonotype was seen more than once but under ten times. The chain combines TRBV6-2 or TRBV6-3 with TRBJ2-5, with D perhaps TRBD1 (6 bases). The CDR3 sequence is 13 residues long. Germline-derived CDR1 and CDR2 are MNHEY and SVGEGT. With 5 bases removed from V and 5 bases from J, the gap between germline ends came to 12 bases. The CDR3 protein is CASSDRLGETQYF. CDR3 in DNA: TGTGCCAGCAGTGACAGGTTGGGGGAGACCCAGTACTTC.

The rearrangement uses TRBV30 and TRBJ1-6; 8 positions match TRBD1. Germline CDR1 GTSNPN, CDR2 SVGIG (reference sequence). This CDR3 contains 14 residues. J gave up 3 bases and V 4 bases, and 2 bases lay outside the gene matches. The CDR3 coding sequence is TGTGCCTGGACAGGGGGCGGCTATAATTCACCCCTCCACTTT. Protein product: CAWTGGGYNSPLHF.